A single sample is the source of the 12 T cell receptor beta chains below, sequenced in a study of cytomegalovirus exposure and HLA in healthy donors. Amplification used 60 Vbeta primers and 13 Jbeta primers. Measured with immunoSEQ multiplex PCR; TCRdb has only the in-frame clones, and not every one. The table shows about 140,000 clones, with around 80% occurring only once. Sequenced: PBMCs. The source is a woman aged 40 to 50 in good health and CMV-seronegative.

Remarks on this clone: The junction and the germline gene differ at one end; a read error may be behind it. CDR3 nucleotides: TGTGCCAGCAGCTTAGGTAGCGGGGTAGATGGGGCCAACGGCCTGACTTTC. Its protein product is CASSLGSGVDGANGLTF. This chain links TRBV7-3 with TRBJ2-6, with 8 nucleotides matching TRBD2. This CDR3 contains 17 residues. In germline, CDR1 is SGHTA, CDR2 FQGTGA.

The chain has TRBV6-1 and TRBJ1-2, with a tentative D call TRBD1 (5 bases). This CDR3 is 14 amino acids long. Trimming cost V 2 bases and J 2 bases, with 9 bases left between them. The V gene's germline CDR1 is MNHNS and CDR2 SASEGT. CDR3 bases: TGTGCCAGCAGTGAAACGACAGTGAACTATGGCTACACCTTC. Encoded protein: CASSETTVNYGYTF.

The rearrangement links TRBV29-1 to TRBJ1-4, with 11 bases aligning to TRBD1. Germline CDR1 reads SQVTM; CDR2 reads ANQGSEA. J gave up 8 bases and V 8 bases, and 7 bases lay outside the gene matches. The CDR3 length is 13 residues. The CDR3 region is CSTTGTGGEKLFF. CDR3 DNA: TGCAGCACTACCGGGACAGGGGGAGAAAAACTGTTTTTT.

There are a few counts of this clone. The chain couples TRBV9 to TRBJ1-2, with D unresolved. Trimming cost V 0 bases and J 3 bases, with 15 bases left between them. This CDR3 has 16 residues. In germline, CDR1 is SGDLS, CDR2 YYNGEE. CDR3 nucleotides: TGTGCCAGCAGCGTAGGTTCATTCGGAGCTGACTATGGCTACACCTTC. This gives the protein CASSVGSFGADYGYTF.

V gene TRBV14 combines with J gene TRBJ2-7, with 8 bases fitting TRBD1. Germline values: CDR1 SGHDN, CDR2 FVKESK. Germline trimming cut 5 bases from V and 1 base from J; bases unmatched to any gene: 4. CDR3 length equals 14 residues. The CDR3 bases are TGTGCCAGCAGCTCAGGGGGCCCATCCTACGAGCAGTACTTC. Its protein product is CASSSGGPSYEQYF.

This chain joins TRBV5-1 and TRBJ2-5; tentative D call: TRBD1 (6 bases). The CDR3 totals 15 residues. Per germline, CDR1 SGHRS and CDR2 YFSETQ. Trimming removed 4 bases at V and 0 bases at J, with 13 bases between. The CDR3 region has the DNA TGCGCCAGCAGCCTGAGGGGGACGGACCAAGAGACCCAGTACTTC. It translates to CASSLRGTDQETQYF.

The V and J genes are TRBV5-6 and TRBJ2-5; 7 bases align to TRBD1. The V gene's germline CDR1 is SGHDT and CDR2 YYEEEE. The CDR3 extends over 15 amino acids. With 0 bases clipped from V and 2 bases from J, the junction kept 4 bases outside the gene matches. CDR3 sequence: CASSLGRDRQETQYF. CDR3 in DNA: TGTGCCAGCAGCTTGGGTAGGGACAGACAAGAGACCCAGTACTTC.

V gene TRBV5-1 combines with J gene TRBJ2-3; no reliable D call. Trimming pared 0 bases from V and 6 bases from J, leaving 11 bases between. This CDR3 contains 14 residues. Germline assignment: CDR1 SGHRS and CDR2 YFSETQ. CDR3 in DNA: TGCGCCAGCAGCTTGGGGTCCCCTCGGGATACGCAGTATTTT. Translation gives CASSLGSPRDTQYF.

This chain uses TRBV9 with TRBJ2-3; D is perhaps TRBD1 (6 bases). V was clipped by 0 bases and J by 1 base, with 12 bases between them. Germline CDR1 SGDLS, CDR2 YYNGEE. The CDR3 is 16 residues long. As DNA, the CDR3 is TGTGCCAGCAGCGTAGAAGGGGGAATTGGCACAGATACGCAGTATTTT. It translates to CASSVEGGIGTDTQYF.

The chain carries TRBV4-2 and TRBJ1-3; TRBD1 matches at 7 bases. This CDR3 has 17 amino acids. Germline assignment: CDR1 LGHNA and CDR2 YNFKEQ. V was clipped by 0 bases and J by 3 bases; unmatched bases: 8. The CDR3 nucleotides read TGTGCCAGCAGCCAAGATATCGTGAGGGGGCATGGAAACACCATATATTTT. It specifies CASSQDIVRGHGNTIYF.

The chain links TRBV10-3 to TRBJ1-4, with a weak D call TRBD1 (6 bases). The germline V gene encodes CDR1 ENHRY and CDR2 SYGVKD. This CDR3 region has 15 residues. V was shortened by 10 bases and J by 0 bases, with 15 bases between the two germline ends. The CDR3 loop reads CATGQIMTTNEKLFF. The CDR3 DNA reads TGTGCCACCGGACAGATAATGACAACTAATGAAAAACTGTTTTTT.

The gene calls are TRBV7-8 and TRBJ1-2, with TRBD1 matching 10 bases. With 5 bases clipped from V and 7 bases from J, the junction kept 7 bases outside the gene matches. This CDR3 has 14 residues. Germline V CDR1 and CDR2: SGHVS, FQNEAQ. CDR3 coding DNA: TGTGCCAGCAGCCTCGGACAGGGGGTGTTTGGCTACACCTTC. Protein product: CASSLGQGVFGYTF.